These 29 T cell receptor beta chains originate from one sample sequenced in a study of control samples from healthy donors and cancer patients. Clones were read by immunoSEQ multiplex PCR, and TCRdb kept only the in-frame ones, dropping some. Seen here are 25,000 to 35,000 clones, about nine tenths observed once, and the top ten hold approximately 12%. The sample taken for sequencing was PBMCs. The source of these receptors is a man aged 50 to 60 with lung cancer.

This clone has only a few counts. CDR3 sequence (DNA): TGTGCCATCAGGGGAGGGGGAGCTAACTATGGCTACACCTTC. The encoded protein is CAIRGGGANYGYTF. The V call is TRBV10-3, the J call TRBJ1-2, with D tentatively TRBD1 (6 bases). V shed 6 bases and J shed 0 bases, with 11 bases lying between them. This CDR3 is 14 amino acids long. The germline V gene has CDR1 ENHRY and CDR2 SYGVKD.

The genes are TRBV5-6 and TRBJ2-1; TRBD1 matches 9 bases. Germline V gives CDR1 SGHDT, CDR2 YYEEEE. V shed 4 bases, J shed 4 bases, and the junction held 6 bases outside the gene matches. This CDR3 contains 15 residues. CDR3 in amino acids: CASSRRQGVYNEQFF. The CDR3 DNA follows: TGTGCCAGCAGCCGGAGACAGGGGGTATACAATGAGCAGTTCTTC.

The chain uses TRBV12-3 or TRBV12-4 and TRBJ1-2, with TRBD1 matching 7 bases. This CDR3 spans 13 amino acids. J lost 11 bases, V lost 0 bases, and 6 bases had no gene match. In DNA, the CDR3 is TGTGCCAGCAGTTTAGCGGGGAGACAGGGTTACACCTTC. Amino acids: CASSLAGRQGYTF.

V usage is TRBV18 and J usage is TRBJ2-1; D not certain. Trimming removed 1 base from V and 6 bases from J, with 13 bases in between. Germline V gene data show CDR1 as KGHSH and CDR2 as LQKENI. The CDR3 has 15 residues. The CDR3 coding sequence is TGTGCCAGCTCACCACTGTTAAGGATGTCCAATGAGCAGTTCTTC. This gives the protein CASSPLLRMSNEQFF.

With regard to this clone: The junction departs from the called germline gene at one end, perhaps through a read error. J is TRBJ1-1 and V is TRBV10-1; D is undetermined. CDR1 is WNHNN, CDR2 SYGVQD, per germline (reference sequence). This CDR3 has 13 residues. For the CDR3, the DNA is TGCGTCAGCAGTGAGTCGAGGGCTACTGAAGCTTTCTTT. The encoded protein is CVSSESRATEAFF.

The rearrangement links TRBV14 to TRBJ2-7, with D possibly being TRBD1 (5 bases). CDR1 SGHDN and CDR2 FVKESK come from the germline V gene. This CDR3 contains 13 residues. Between the trimmed V and J ends, which lost 4 bases and 6 bases, there was a span of 13 bases. In nucleotides, the CDR3 is TGTGCCAGCAGCCTCCCAACAGGTGGCGAGCAGTACTTC. This sequence encodes CASSLPTGGEQYF.

The table lists this clone with a count of one. The CDR3 bases are TGTGCCATCAGTGAGTCGCCCTCTGGAAACACCATATATTTT. Its protein product is CAISESPSGNTIYF. V and J are TRBV10-3 and TRBJ1-3, with D unresolved. Germline V gene lookup returns CDR1 ENHRY and CDR2 SYGVKD. V was cut by 0 bases and J by 0 bases, with 3 bases left in between. CDR3 length: 14 amino acids.

The chain carries TRBV7-2 and TRBJ2-3, with a tentative D call TRBD1 (6 bases). V was shortened by 5 bases and J by 2 bases, with 20 bases between the two germline ends. Germline V lookup: CDR1 SGHTA, CDR2 FQGNSA. The CDR3 runs 17 residues. In DNA form, the CDR3 reads TGTGCCAGCAGCAGTCATTGGACAGCGGCGCTCACAGATACGCAGTATTTT. Translation: CASSSHWTAALTDTQYF.

V is TRBV5-4 and J is TRBJ1-6; a weak D match, TRBD1 (6 bases). Between the trimmed V and J ends, which lost 4 bases and 9 bases, there was a span of 17 bases. Germline V gives CDR1 SGHNT, CDR2 YYREEE (reference sequence). The CDR3 totals 15 residues. The CDR3 nucleotides are TGTGCCAGCAGCCGGAAAGAGGGGGATGGTTCACCCCTCCACTTT. Translated, it gives CASSRKEGDGSPLHF.

The chain uses TRBV4-1 and TRBJ2-3, with 8 positions matching TRBD1. From germline, CDR1 is MGHRA and CDR2 YSYEKL. With V trimmed by 1 base and J by 1 base, 10 bases remained unmatched. The CDR3 consists of 18 residues. In nucleotides, the CDR3 is TGCGCCAGCAGCCAAGTAGGAGGACAGGGTCTTGGCACAGATACGCAGTATTTT. It specifies CASSQVGGQGLGTDTQYF.

The rearrangement uses TRBV19 and TRBJ1-2, with a tentative D call TRBD1 (6 bases). V was pared by 1 base and J by 5 bases, with 11 bases between. The CDR3 is 14 amino acids. CDR1 and CDR2 from the germline V gene are LNHDA and SQIVND (reference sequence). CDR3 sequence reads: CASSIVQGKYGYTF. CDR3 sequence (DNA): TGTGCCAGTAGTATAGTCCAGGGGAAGTATGGCTACACCTTC.

The chain uses TRBV18 and TRBJ1-2; 8 bases align to TRBD1. V shed 0 bases, J shed 6 bases, and the junction held 0 bases outside the gene matches. The CDR3 loop spans 13 amino acids. Germline CDR1 and CDR2: KGHSH and LQKENI. CDR3 protein: CASSPPTGDGYTF. The DNA for the CDR3 is TGTGCCAGCTCACCACCGACAGGGGATGGCTACACCTTC.

The V gene is TRBV21-1, the J gene TRBJ2-7; the table's D call, TRBD1, has no DNA check behind it. TRBV21-1 is flagged as a pseudogene. CDR3 size: 16 residues. CDR3 nucleotides: TGTGCCAGCCGCCTTTCACGGACAGGGCGATTAGGGGAGCAGTACTTC. Encoded protein: CASRLSRTGRLGEQYF.

This clone was counted only a few times. This chain connects TRBV9 to TRBJ2-7; 9 bases map to TRBD2. The trim removed 0 bases at V and 6 bases at J, leaving 4 bases unmatched. CDR3 length: 14 residues. Per the germline V gene, CDR1 is SGDLS and CDR2 is YYNGEE. The CDR3 loop is CASSVEASGIEQYF. The CDR3 region has the DNA TGTGCCAGCAGCGTAGAGGCTAGCGGGATCGAGCAGTACTTC.

J is TRBJ2-1 and V is TRBV27; 8 bases agree with TRBD2. The J segment lost 4 bases and the V segment lost 5 bases, leaving 4 bases of the junction unmatched. This CDR3 is built from 14 residues. Germline CDR1 MNHEY, CDR2 SMNVEV (reference sequence). The CDR3, as DNA: TGTGCCAGCAGTGACGGGGGGGCGTACAATGAGCAGTTCTTC. This codes for CASSDGGAYNEQFF.

The V and J genes are TRBV5-4 and TRBJ1-2; the D gene is possibly TRBD1 (5 bases). CDR1 is SGHNT, CDR2 YYREEE, per germline (reference sequence). Trimming shortened V by 0 bases and J by 5 bases, and 11 bases separated the two germline ends. CDR3 size: 14 residues. In nucleotides, the CDR3 is TGTGCCAGCAGCTTGGTGGGGCCCCAATATGGCTACACCTTC. It codes for CASSLVGPQYGYTF.

The chain has TRBV6-5 and TRBJ2-2; no clear D. The V gene's germline CDR1 is MNHEY and CDR2 SVGAGI. The germline V and J ends were trimmed by 4 bases and 7 bases, with 4 bases remaining between them. This CDR3 region has 11 residues. CDR3 DNA: TGTGCCAGCAGTTCAGGCGGGGAGCTGTTTTTT. It specifies CASSSGGELFF.

This chain uses TRBV7-2 with TRBJ2-5; 11 bases align to TRBD2. In germline, CDR1 is SGHTA, CDR2 FQGNSA. The CDR3 runs to 15 residues. V lost 5 bases, J lost 2 bases, and 4 bases stayed unmatched. CDR3 sequence reads: CASSALAGGQETQYF. DNA of the CDR3: TGTGCCAGCAGCGCCCTAGCGGGGGGACAAGAGACCCAGTACTTC. Combining the CDR3 with reference TRBV7-2 and TRBJ2-5 gives the whole variable domain GAGVSQSPSNKVTEKGKDVELRCDPISGHTALYWYRQSLGQGLEFLIYFQGNSAPDKSGLPSDRFSAERTGGSVSTLTIQRTQQEDSAVYLCASSALAGGQETQYFGPGTRLLVL.

The rearrangement uses TRBV3-1 (or the pseudogene TRBV3-2) and TRBJ1-3; D remains unclear. The CDR3 length is 14 residues. V lost 0 bases, J lost 4 bases, and 7 bases lay in between. CDR1 LGHDT and CDR2 YNNKEL come from the germline V gene (reference sequence). CDR3 DNA sequence: TGTGCCAGCAGCCAAGATCGTTGGGGAAACACCATATATTTT. Protein: CASSQDRWGNTIYF.

The chain recombines TRBV7-2 with TRBJ2-1; D is tentatively TRBD1 or TRBD2 (5 bases each). The CDR3 extends over 13 amino acids. Looked up from germline, CDR1 is SGHTA and CDR2 is FQGNSA. V lost 5 bases and J 5 bases, leaving 10 bases between the germline ends. The CDR3: CASSPGRNNEQFF. DNA of the CDR3: TGTGCCAGCAGCCCGGGACGGAACAATGAGCAGTTCTTC. Together with reference TRBV7-2 and TRBJ2-1, the CDR3 gives the full variable domain: GAGVSQSPSNKVTEKGKDVELRCDPISGHTALYWYRQSLGQGLEFLIYFQGNSAPDKSGLPSDRFSAERTGGSVSTLTIQRTQQEDSAVYLCASSPGRNNEQFFGPGTRLTVL.

The rearrangement joins TRBV7-6 to TRBJ2-3; the D gene is possibly TRBD2 (7 bases). Trimming shortened V by 8 bases and J by 0 bases, and 12 bases separated the two germline ends. Germline V gene lookup returns CDR1 SGHVS and CDR2 FNYEAQ. The length of the CDR3 is 14 residues. CDR3 residues: CASGGAVSTDTQYF. CDR3 nucleotides: TGTGCCAGCGGGGGGGCGGTTAGCACAGATACGCAGTATTTT. Variable domain in full (rest from reference TRBV7-6 and TRBJ2-3): GAGVSQSPRYKVTKRGQDVALRCDPISGHVSLYWYRQALGQGPEFLTYFNYEAQQDKSGLPNDRFSAERPEGSISTLTIQRTEQRDSAMYRCASGGAVSTDTQYFGPGTRLTVL.

The CDR3 loop reads CASSLPVVNGYTF. For the CDR3, the DNA is TGTGCCAGCAGTTTGCCTGTGGTGAATGGCTACACCTTC. The chain is built from TRBV6-6 and TRBJ1-2; D gene unclear. V dropped 4 bases and J dropped 6 bases, with 12 bases sitting between them. CDR1 and CDR2 (germline): MNHNY, SVGAGI (reference sequence). This CDR3 is built from 13 residues.

This sequence joins TRBV4-1 and TRBJ1-4; tentative D call: TRBD1 (5 bases). CDR1 is MGHRA, CDR2 YSYEKL, per germline. The CDR3 is 19 residues long. V was pared by 4 bases and J by 0 bases, with 21 bases between. The CDR3, as DNA: TGCGCCAGCAGCCTAGTTGGCGGGGGATCCTTTGCAACTAATGAAAAACTGTTTTTT. This codes for CASSLVGGGSFATNEKLFF.

The V and J genes are TRBV19 and TRBJ1-2; the D is unclear. Germline CDR1 LNHDA, CDR2 SQIVND (reference sequence). The CDR3 runs 11 residues. V lost 6 bases and J lost 4, with 6 bases in between. The CDR3 reads CASSGSYGYTF. In DNA, the CDR3 is TGTGCCAGTAGCGGCTCCTATGGCTACACCTTC.

The genes are TRBV7-2 and TRBJ1-2; tentative D call: TRBD1 (6 bases). CDR1 is SGHTA and CDR2 is FQGNSA in the germline V gene. Trimming took off 5 bases at V and 8 bases at J, with 33 bases between the two ends. The CDR3 consists of 19 residues. Here the CDR3 reads CASSLTRGVSGVTVGGYTF. In nucleotides, the CDR3 is TGTGCCAGCAGCCTAACTAGGGGGGTTTCGGGAGTGACGGTGGGCGGCTACACCTTC.

This chain joins TRBV5-1 and TRBJ2-3, with D perhaps TRBD2 (7 bases). Trimming left V 0 bases short and J 3 bases short, with 17 bases between. The CDR3 runs 17 residues. Germline lookup yields CDR1 SGHRS and CDR2 YFSETQ. The CDR3 here is CASSLAVGGPFTDTQYF. The DNA for the CDR3 is TGCGCCAGCAGCTTGGCCGTGGGGGGGCCCTTTACAGATACGCAGTATTTT.

The chain links TRBV5-4 to TRBJ1-3; D is uncertain. This CDR3 contains 16 residues. V was pared by 2 bases and J by 3 bases, with 15 bases between. Germline-derived CDR1 and CDR2 are SGHNT and YYREEE (reference sequence). CDR3 bases: TGTGCCAGCAGCTTCGGGTCTGGCGGGAGTGGAAACACCATATATTTT. Amino acids: CASSFGSGGSGNTIYF.

This chain links TRBV6-5 with TRBJ1-2; D call uncertain. In germline, CDR1 is MNHEY, CDR2 SVGAGI. V shed 5 bases and J shed 0 bases, with 7 bases lying between them. The CDR3 consists of 13 residues. CDR3 amino acids: CASSPHTNYGYTF. The CDR3 DNA sequence: TGTGCCAGCAGTCCTCACACTAACTATGGCTACACCTTC.

V and J are TRBV7-2 and TRBJ2-3, with TRBD1 matching 8 bases. This CDR3 is 14 amino acids long. Germline assignment: CDR1 SGHTA and CDR2 FQGNSA. The ends lost 5 bases at V and 6 bases at J; junction bases unmatched: 7. CDR3 coding DNA: TGTGCCAGCAGCCCCGGACAGGGAAGGGATACGCAGTATTTT. Amino acids: CASSPGQGRDTQYF.